This TCR beta chain was recovered during a study of OX40 agonist ivuxolimab in advanced cancers. Generated by immunoSEQ multiplex PCR, the TCRdb table keeps only in-frame clones and is missing some. Found here are 75,000 to 100,000 clones, more than 85% of them singletons; the top ten hold about 0.31%. This receptor was obtained from an adult with an advanced solid tumor such as melanoma, head and neck, liver or kidney cancer. This specimen consisted of CD4+ or CD8+ T cells sorted from blood, obtained in a trial of the OX40 agonist ivuxolimab.

The CDR3 DNA reads as TGTGCCAGCAGACGTACCCAAAATTCACCCCTCCACTTT. Residues: CASRRTQNSPLHF. The rearrangement uses TRBV2 and TRBJ1-6, with D unresolved. Deletions cut 6 bases from V and 7 bases from J, with 10 bases between. The germline CDR1 and CDR2 sequences are SNHLY and FYNNEI. The CDR3 consists of 13 residues.